The clone carrying this TCR beta chain was seen a handful of times. Its antigen is unidentified. This entry is derived from a study of regulatory T cells in long-lasting Graves disease. Study observations and caveats: Persistent disease preferred TRBV28, TRBJ1-2 and TRBJ2-5.

In germline, CDR1 is SGHRS, CDR2 YFSETQ. This CDR3 spans 15 amino acids. Trimming cost V 1 base and J 8 bases, with 13 bases left between them. Time point in this sample: newly diagnosed GD, antithyroid drugs for less than 3 months. Preparation of the TCR library used RNA extracted from PBMCs. In building TCR beta libraries, iRepertoire HTBI primers were used together with Arm-PCR of CDR3 regions. Using its own MiXCR run on the multiplex PCR reads, TCRdb lists one record per CDR3 protein. Among about 620,000 distinct CDR3 sequences listed, roughly 16% were seen once. A further study also used this sample, focusing on T cells in Graves' hyperthyroidism and ophthalmopathy. From that report: These patients, aged 18 to 65, had recently diagnosed hyperthyroidism lasting under 2 months.

The gene calls are TRBV5-1 and TRBJ1-6; D ambiguous. The receptor was isolated from a woman aged 25 to 39 with Graves disease. The specimen comprised peripheral blood mononuclear cells (PBMCs), sampled at new diagnosis, from a patient treated with antithyroid drugs. CDR3 sequence reads: CASSLSLRGDSPLHF. Written as DNA, the CDR3 is TGCGCCAGCAGCTTGAGTCTTCGTGGGGATTCACCCCTCCACTTT.